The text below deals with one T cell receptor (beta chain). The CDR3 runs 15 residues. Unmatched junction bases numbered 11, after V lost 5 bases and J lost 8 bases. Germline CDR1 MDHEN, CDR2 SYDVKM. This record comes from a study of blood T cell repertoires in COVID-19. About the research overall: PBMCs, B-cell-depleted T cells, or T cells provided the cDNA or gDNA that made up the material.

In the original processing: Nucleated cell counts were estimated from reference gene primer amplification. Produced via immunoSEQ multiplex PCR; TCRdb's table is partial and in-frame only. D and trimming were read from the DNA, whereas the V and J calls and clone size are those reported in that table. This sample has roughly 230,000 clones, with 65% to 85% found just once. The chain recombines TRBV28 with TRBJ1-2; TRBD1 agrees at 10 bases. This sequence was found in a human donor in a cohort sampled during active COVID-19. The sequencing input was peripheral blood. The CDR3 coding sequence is TGTGCCAGCAGTGGAAACCGGGACAGGGGCTTCGGCTACACCTTC. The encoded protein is CASSGNRDRGFGYTF.